The clone carrying this T cell receptor (beta chain) turned up a few times. Together with a sample-barcoded 5' primer, a J-beta primer mix was included in a second PCR lasting about 6 to 12 cycles. TCRdb processed the 5' RACE reads anew with MiXCR; each CDR3 protein has one entry. Of 350,000 to 450,000 distinct CDR3 sequences listed, over 45% are singletons. The data stem from a study of blood T cells in healthy people across ages. Trimming took 4 bases from V and 5 from J, leaving 21 bases between them. Germline V gene data show CDR1 as SGHTA and CDR2 as FQGNSA. The CDR3 is made up of 17 amino acids.

The V gene is TRBV7-2, the J gene TRBJ2-1; D gene unclear. This TCR derives from a man aged 55 to 70 in good health. What was sequenced was blood. The CDR3 region is CASSSRKGGVANNEQFF. CDR3 bases: TGTGCCAGCAGCTCCCGGAAGGGTGGGGTGGCTAACAATGAGCAGTTCTTC.